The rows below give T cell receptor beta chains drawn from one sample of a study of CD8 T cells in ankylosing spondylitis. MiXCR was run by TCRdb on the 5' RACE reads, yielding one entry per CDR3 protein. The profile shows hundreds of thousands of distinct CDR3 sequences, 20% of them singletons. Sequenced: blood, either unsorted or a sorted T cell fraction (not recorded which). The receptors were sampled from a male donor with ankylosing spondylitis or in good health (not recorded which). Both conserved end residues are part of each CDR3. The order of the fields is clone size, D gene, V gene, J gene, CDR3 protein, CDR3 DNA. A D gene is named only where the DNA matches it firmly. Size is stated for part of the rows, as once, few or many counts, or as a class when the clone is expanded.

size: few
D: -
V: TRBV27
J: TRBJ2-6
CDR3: CASSTGPGANVLTF
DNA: TGTGCCAGTTCGACGGGTCCTGGGGCCAACGTCCTGACTTTC

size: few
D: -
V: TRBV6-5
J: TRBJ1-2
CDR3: CASSYTDPGYGYTF
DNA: TGTGCCAGCAGTTACACAGATCCGGGCTATGGCTACACCTTC

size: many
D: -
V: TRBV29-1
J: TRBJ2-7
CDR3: CSVITGNEQYF
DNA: TGCAGCGTCATTACAGGGAACGAGCAGTACTTC

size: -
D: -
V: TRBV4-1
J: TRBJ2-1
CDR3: CASSQEEAGYYNEQFF
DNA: TGCGCCAGCAGCCAAGAAGAGGCGGGGTACTACAATGAGCAGTTCTTC

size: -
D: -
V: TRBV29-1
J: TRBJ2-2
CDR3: CSVELPLTGELFF
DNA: TGCAGCGTTGAGCTCCCCCTCACCGGGGAGCTGTTTTTT

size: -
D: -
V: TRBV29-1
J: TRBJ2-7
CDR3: CSARDPSTYEQYF
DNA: TGCAGCGCCCGGGACCCCTCGACCTACGAGCAGTACTTC

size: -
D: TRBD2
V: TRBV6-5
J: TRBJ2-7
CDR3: CASSYSSSGGYEQYF
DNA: TGTGCCAGCAGTTACTCGTCTAGCGGGGGCTACGAGCAGTACTTC

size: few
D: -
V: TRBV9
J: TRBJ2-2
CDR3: CASGGEQNTGELFF
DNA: TGTGCCAGCGGCGGCGAGCAGAACACCGGGGAGCTGTTTTTT

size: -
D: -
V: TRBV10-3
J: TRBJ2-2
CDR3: CAIPKGQNTGELFF
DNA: TGTGCCATCCCCAAGGGCCAGAACACCGGGGAGCTGTTTTTT

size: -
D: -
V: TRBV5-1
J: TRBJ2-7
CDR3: CASSLFNGPSYEQYF
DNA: TGCGCCAGCAGCTTGTTTAACGGACCTTCCTACGAGCAGTACTTC

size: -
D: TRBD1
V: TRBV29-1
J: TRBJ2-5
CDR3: CSVEYPDREVGTQYF
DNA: TGCAGCGTTGAATACCCGGACAGGGAAGTAGGGACCCAGTACTTC

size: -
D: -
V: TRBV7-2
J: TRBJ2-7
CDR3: CASSLVGGGKAYEQYF
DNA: TGTGCCAGCAGCTTAGTTGGAGGAGGGAAAGCCTACGAGCAGTACTTC

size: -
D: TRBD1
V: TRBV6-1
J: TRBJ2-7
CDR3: CASSVWDSSYEQYF
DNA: TGTGCCAGCAGTGTTTGGGACAGCTCCTACGAGCAGTACTTC

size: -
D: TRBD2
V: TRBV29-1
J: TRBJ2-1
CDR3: CSVEGLAGGYNEQFF
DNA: TGCAGCGTCGAAGGACTAGCGGGGGGGTACAATGAGCAGTTCTTC

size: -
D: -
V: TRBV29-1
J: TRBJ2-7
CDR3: CSVVDSETARYEQYF
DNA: TGCAGCGTTGTTGATTCTGAGACAGCGCGTTACGAGCAGTACTTC

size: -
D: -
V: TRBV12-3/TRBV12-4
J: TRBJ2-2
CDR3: CASSLGGAGGELFF
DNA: TGTGCCAGCAGTTTAGGGGGGGCCGGCGGGGAGCTGTTTTTT

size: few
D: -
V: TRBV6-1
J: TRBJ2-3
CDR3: CASSEGEEADTQYF
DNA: TGTGCCAGCAGTGAAGGCGAGGAAGCAGATACGCAGTATTTT